This T cell receptor (beta chain) was identified during a study of post-analysis software for immune sequencing data. Study context: Patients had relapsing-remitting, secondary progressive or progressive-relapsing multiple sclerosis; some lacked subtype. Study-wide points: With TRBV5-6, TRBV5-1 and TRBV20-1 included, five TRBV segments were more frequent in patients than in controls. In multiple sclerosis, normalized Chao1 diversity was significantly below that of controls.

As concerns this clonotype: Its antigen is unidentified.

Trimming took 9 bases from V and 0 from J, leaving 12 bases between them. This CDR3 contains 13 residues. Germline lookup yields CDR1 SNHLY and CDR2 FYNNEI. Presence of unique molecular identifiers characterized the TCR beta cDNA libraries. Input of about 0.95 to 11 million T cells yielded roughly 0.5 million cDNA molecules. TCRdb re-derived calls from the PCR reads in MiXCR, one entry per CDR3 protein. In the table there are around 400,000 distinct CDR3 sequences, roughly 38% of which are singletons. Source material: blood. The chain couples TRBV2 to TRBJ2-7; possible D gene TRBD1, 6 bases. The TCR was taken from a girl aged 2 to 10 with multiple sclerosis. The CDR3 is CARQGPDSYEQYF. CDR3 coding DNA: TGTGCCAGACAGGGTCCTGACTCCTACGAGCAGTACTTC.